Here is one T cell receptor beta chain with its context. The CDR3 runs to 14 residues. Germline lookup yields CDR1 SGHVS and CDR2 FNYEAQ. V lost 6 bases, J lost 0 bases, and 8 bases lay in between. The protocol was immunoSEQ multiplex PCR, while the TCRdb copy is restricted to in-frame clones and leaves out a portion. Among roughly 480,000 clones listed, roughly 89% were seen once. This sample is drawn from a study of blood T cell repertoires in COVID-19. As for the study in general: Spain, Italy and the United States supplied samples that represented acute and convalescent COVID-19.

Seattle patients were enrolled during active infection and followed longitudinally. The sequencing input was peripheral blood. The rearrangement uses TRBV7-6 and TRBJ2-2, with D maybe TRBD2 (7 bases). This TCR was recovered from a man aged 18 to 30 with COVID-19, enrolled during active disease. The CDR3: CASRGGANTGELFF. CDR3 DNA: TGTGCCAGCAGAGGGGGGGCGAACACCGGGGAGCTGTTTTTT.